This record looks at one T cell receptor (beta chain) sequence and its context. Its antigen is currently unknown. The sample belongs to a study of T cell repertoires in cytomegalovirus infection. The overall study: The public TCR beta signatures pointed to both CMV infection and matching HLA type. Study findings and constraints: CMV-specific TCR beta clonotypes restricted by HLA-C were the ones dominating the ex vivo response. The cumulative frequency of public TCR beta families distinguished individuals who carried CMV together with the relevant HLA.

CDR1 and CDR2 from the germline V gene are SQVTM and ANQGSEA. Trimming cost V 3 bases and J 2 bases, with 14 bases left between them. The CDR3 is 14 amino acids. TCRdb reanalysed the reads using MiXCR and keeps one entry per CDR3 protein. Seen here are 630,000 or so distinct CDR3 sequences, roughly a quarter observed once, and the top ten hold roughly 8%. Input material: CD8+ T cells from PBMCs. This sequence joins TRBV29-1 and TRBJ2-7; possibly TRBD1 or TRBD2 for D (5 bases each). The receptor was derived from a human donor in good health (CMV status not recorded). Some clones in this sample may be carry-over from other donors' samples. CDR3 sequence: CSVEGRGDAYEQYF. In DNA form, the CDR3 reads TGCAGCGTTGAGGGTCGAGGGGACGCCTACGAGCAGTACTTC.